Detailed here is one TCR beta chain. The antigen is not known. Distinct nucleotide sequences in the sample also encode this CDR3. This record comes from a study of identifying expanded T cells in peripheral blood. Points from the study as a whole: Across healthy donors, higher total template counts meant significantly greater approximately two-week count variance. Technical replicates showed roughly 1.2 changed clones; roughly two weeks 15 to 20; four weeks 19.

This CDR3 has 10 amino acids. The germline gives CDR1 DFQATT, CDR2 SNEGSKA (reference sequence). Trimming removed 5 bases from V and 3 bases from J, with 5 bases in between. Generated by immunoSEQ multiplex PCR, the TCRdb table keeps only in-frame clones and is missing some. The sample shows around 81,000 clones, roughly 84% of them seen only once. Sequencing was carried out using blood. This chain connects TRBV20-1 to TRBJ2-7; D gene uncertain. This TCR was recovered from a person aged 18 to 75 in good health. The CDR3 protein is CSALDYEQYF. The DNA for the CDR3 is TGCAGTGCTCTTGACTACGAGCAGTACTTC.